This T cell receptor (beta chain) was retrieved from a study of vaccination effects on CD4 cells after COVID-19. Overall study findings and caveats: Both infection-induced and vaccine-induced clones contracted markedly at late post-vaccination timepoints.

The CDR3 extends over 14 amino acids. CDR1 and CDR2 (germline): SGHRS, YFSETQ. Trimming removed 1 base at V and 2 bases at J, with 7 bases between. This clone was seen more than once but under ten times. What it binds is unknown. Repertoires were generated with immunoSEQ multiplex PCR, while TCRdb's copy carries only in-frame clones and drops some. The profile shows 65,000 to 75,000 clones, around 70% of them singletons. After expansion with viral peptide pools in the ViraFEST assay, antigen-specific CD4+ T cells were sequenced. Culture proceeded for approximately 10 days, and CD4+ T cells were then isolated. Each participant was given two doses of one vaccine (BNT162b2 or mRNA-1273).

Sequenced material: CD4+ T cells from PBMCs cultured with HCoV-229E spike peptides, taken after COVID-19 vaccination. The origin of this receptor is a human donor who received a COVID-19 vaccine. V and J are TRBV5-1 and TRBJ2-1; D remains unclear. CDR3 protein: CASSLSIPYNEQFF. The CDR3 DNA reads TGCGCCAGCAGCTTGTCGATACCCTACAATGAGCAGTTCTTC.